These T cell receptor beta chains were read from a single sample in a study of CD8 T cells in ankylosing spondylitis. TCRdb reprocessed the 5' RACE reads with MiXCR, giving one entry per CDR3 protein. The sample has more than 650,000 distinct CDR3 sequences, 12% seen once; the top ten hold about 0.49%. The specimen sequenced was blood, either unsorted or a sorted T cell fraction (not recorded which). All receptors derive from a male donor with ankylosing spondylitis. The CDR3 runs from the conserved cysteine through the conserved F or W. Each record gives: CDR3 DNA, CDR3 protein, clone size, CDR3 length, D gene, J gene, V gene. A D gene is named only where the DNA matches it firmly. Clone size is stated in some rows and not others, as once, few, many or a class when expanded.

DNA: TGTGCCAGCAGCTACGGTCGTCTGGGCTACACCTTC; CDR3: CASSYGRLGYTF; size: -; length: 12; D: -; J: TRBJ1-2; V: TRBV7-2
DNA: TGCAGTGCTAAGGCTAGCGGGAGGGCTCCGGCTGGAGAGCAGTACTTC; CDR3: CSAKASGRAPAGEQYF; size: -; length: 16; D: TRBD2; J: TRBJ2-7; V: TRBV20-1
DNA: TGTGCCACCAGCCGAGACAGGGTCTACGAGCAGTACTTC; CDR3: CATSRDRVYEQYF; size: many; length: 13; D: TRBD1; J: TRBJ2-7; V: TRBV15
DNA: TGTGCCAGCAGTTGGACTAGCGGGTACCCTAGCACAGATACGCAGTATTTT; CDR3: CASSWTSGYPSTDTQYF; size: few; length: 17; D: TRBD2; J: TRBJ2-3; V: TRBV12-3/TRBV12-4
DNA: TGCAGTGCTATGGTAAGGACGGGAGTAAATCAGCCCCAGCATTTT; CDR3: CSAMVRTGVNQPQHF; size: -; length: 15; D: -; J: TRBJ1-5; V: TRBV20-1
DNA: TGCAGTGCCATGACAGGGGATAGCAATCAGCCCCAGCATTTT; CDR3: CSAMTGDSNQPQHF; size: few; length: 14; D: TRBD1; J: TRBJ1-5; V: TRBV20-1
DNA: TGCGCCAGCAGCTCCATCTTATCAGGGGGCGAGCAGTTCTTC; CDR3: CASSSILSGGEQFF; size: -; length: 14; D: TRBD1; J: TRBJ2-1; V: TRBV5-1
DNA: TGCAGTGCTAGACTCACTTACAATGAGCAGTTCTTC; CDR3: CSARLTYNEQFF; size: many; length: 12; D: -; J: TRBJ2-1; V: TRBV20-1
DNA: TGCGCCAGCAGCTTGGCGACAGGATGGGTTGATACGCAGTATTTT; CDR3: CASSLATGWVDTQYF; size: many; length: 15; D: -; J: TRBJ2-3; V: TRBV5-1
DNA: TGCGCCAGCAGCCGTGCCGGGACCGGAGTCTCCTACGAGCAGTACTTC; CDR3: CASSRAGTGVSYEQYF; size: -; length: 16; D: -; J: TRBJ2-7; V: TRBV4-1
DNA: TGTGCCAGCAGTCACGGGGGACAGCGTGAAAAACTGTTTTTT; CDR3: CASSHGGQREKLFF; size: -; length: 14; D: TRBD1; J: TRBJ1-4; V: TRBV6-5
DNA: TGTGCCAGCAGACGAAGGACAGGGGGGAAACTGTTTTTT; CDR3: CASRRRTGGKLFF; size: few; length: 13; D: TRBD1; J: TRBJ1-4; V: TRBV13
DNA: TGCAGTGCTAGGCTGGTCCCCTATGGCTACACCTTC; CDR3: CSARLVPYGYTF; size: -; length: 12; D: -; J: TRBJ1-2; V: TRBV20-1
DNA: TGCAGTGCTCCGGGACTAGCGGGAGGACGGGATACGCAGTATTTT; CDR3: CSAPGLAGGRDTQYF; size: many; length: 15; D: TRBD2; J: TRBJ2-3; V: TRBV20-1
DNA: TGCGCCAGCAGCTTGGTGGGGACTAGCCAAGAGACCCAGTACTTC; CDR3: CASSLVGTSQETQYF; size: -; length: 15; D: TRBD2; J: TRBJ2-5; V: TRBV5-1
DNA: TGTGCCAGCAGTTACCGGACAGTCGAAGAGACCCAGTACTTC; CDR3: CASSYRTVEETQYF; size: once; length: 14; D: -; J: TRBJ2-5; V: TRBV6-2/TRBV6-3
DNA: TGTGCCAGCAGCCCAGGAAGGCGAGGGACTGAAGCTTTCTTT; CDR3: CASSPGRRGTEAFF; size: few; length: 14; D: -; J: TRBJ1-1; V: TRBV11-2
DNA: TGTGCCAGCAGCTGGCGCGGCGGGGGTCTCACAGATACGCAGTATTTT; CDR3: CASSWRGGGLTDTQYF; size: few; length: 16; D: TRBD2; J: TRBJ2-3; V: TRBV5-6
DNA: TGTGCCAGCAGCGTAAGGTCGAGGAGTACAGAGACCCAGTACTTC; CDR3: CASSVRSRSTETQYF; size: -; length: 15; D: -; J: TRBJ2-5; V: TRBV9
DNA: TGTGCCAGCAGCCCGCCGACAGTTATCAGCACAGATACGCAGTATTTT; CDR3: CASSPPTVISTDTQYF; size: -; length: 16; D: -; J: TRBJ2-3; V: TRBV3-1
DNA: TGTGCCAGCAGTGAACAGGGTCACACCGGGGAGCTGTTTTTT; CDR3: CASSEQGHTGELFF; size: few; length: 14; D: -; J: TRBJ2-2; V: TRBV12-3/TRBV12-4
DNA: TGCAGTGCTAGAGTTAGGGGGACAGCCTACAATGAGCAGTTCTTC; CDR3: CSARVRGTAYNEQFF; size: -; length: 15; D: TRBD1; J: TRBJ2-1; V: TRBV20-1
DNA: TGTGCCAGCAGCTTAGGAACGTTGCTCTATGGCTACACCTTC; CDR3: CASSLGTLLYGYTF; size: -; length: 14; D: -; J: TRBJ1-2; V: TRBV7-9
DNA: TGTGCCAGCAGCTTACTTGGGCAGGGGCAAGATACGCAGTATTTT; CDR3: CASSLLGQGQDTQYF; size: -; length: 15; D: -; J: TRBJ2-3; V: TRBV7-2
DNA: TGTGCCAGCAGCCACCGGAGGACTCTGACGTCTAGGTCGAACACTGAAGCTTTCTTT; CDR3: CASSHRRTLTSRSNTEAFF; size: -; length: 19; D: -; J: TRBJ1-1; V: TRBV5-6
DNA: TGTGCCAGCAGCTTAATGCGGGGTGGCTACACCTTC; CDR3: CASSLMRGGYTF; size: -; length: 12; D: -; J: TRBJ1-2; V: TRBV7-2
DNA: TGCAGTGCTAGTGAGGGGCAATCCTACAATGAGCAGTTCTTC; CDR3: CSASEGQSYNEQFF; size: many; length: 14; D: -; J: TRBJ2-1; V: TRBV20-1